This TCR beta chain stems from a study of blood T cell repertoires in COVID-19. Study information: Collection of acute and convalescent COVID-19 samples took place in the United States, Italy and Spain.

The germline CDR1 and CDR2 sequences are MDHEN and SYDVKM. J lost 3 bases, V lost 5 bases, and 6 bases had no gene match. The CDR3 extends over 14 amino acids. The authors' processing: Amplification with reference gene primers provided the estimates of nucleated cell counts. Sequencing was performed with immunoSEQ multiplex PCR; in TCRdb, only in-frame clones are kept and a portion is missing. The V and J calls and clone size are taken from that table; D and trimming were inferred from the DNA. The repertoire consists of 150,000 to 200,000 clones, with over 70% occurring once and the leading ten covering roughly 7.2%.

The sequenced material came from peripheral blood. The chain recombines TRBV28 with TRBJ1-1, with 7 bases aligning to TRBD1. The clonotype was recovered from a woman in her thirties or forties with COVID-19, enrolled during active disease. As DNA, the CDR3 is TGTGCCAGCAGTCCAGACAGGGAGGACACTGAAGCTTTCTTT. It yields the protein CASSPDREDTEAFF.